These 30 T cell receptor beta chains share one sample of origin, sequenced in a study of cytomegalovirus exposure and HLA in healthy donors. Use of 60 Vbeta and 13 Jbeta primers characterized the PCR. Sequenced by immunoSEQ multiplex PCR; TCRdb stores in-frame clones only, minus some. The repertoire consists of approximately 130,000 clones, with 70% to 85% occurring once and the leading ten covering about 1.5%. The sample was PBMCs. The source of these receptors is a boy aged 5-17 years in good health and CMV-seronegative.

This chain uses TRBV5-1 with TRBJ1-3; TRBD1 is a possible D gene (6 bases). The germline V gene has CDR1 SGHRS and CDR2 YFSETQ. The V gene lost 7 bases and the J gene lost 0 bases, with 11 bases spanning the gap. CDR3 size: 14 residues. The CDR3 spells CASLTGDSGNTIYF. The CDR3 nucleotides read TGCGCCAGCTTGACAGGAGACTCTGGAAACACCATATATTTT.

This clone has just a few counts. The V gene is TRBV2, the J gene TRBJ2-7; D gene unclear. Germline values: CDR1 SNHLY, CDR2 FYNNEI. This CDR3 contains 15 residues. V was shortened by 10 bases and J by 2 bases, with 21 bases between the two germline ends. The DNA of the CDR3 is TGTGCCATCCTACAAACCGGGTCCTCCACCTACGAGCAGTACTTC. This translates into CAILQTGSSTYEQYF.

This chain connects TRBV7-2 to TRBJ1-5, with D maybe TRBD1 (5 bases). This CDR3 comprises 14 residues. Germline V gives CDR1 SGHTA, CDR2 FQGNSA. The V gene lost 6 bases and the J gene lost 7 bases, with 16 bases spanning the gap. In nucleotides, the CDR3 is TGTGCCAGCAGAGTTGCGGGGGTGGGACAGCCCCAGCATTTT. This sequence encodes CASRVAGVGQPQHF.

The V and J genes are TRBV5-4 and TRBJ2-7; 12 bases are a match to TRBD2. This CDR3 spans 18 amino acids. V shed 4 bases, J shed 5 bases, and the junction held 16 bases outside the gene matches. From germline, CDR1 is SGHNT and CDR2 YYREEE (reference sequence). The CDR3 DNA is TGTGCCAGCAGCCTGACGGTTTCAGGACTAGCGGGACTCAACGAGCAGTACTTC. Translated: CASSLTVSGLAGLNEQYF.

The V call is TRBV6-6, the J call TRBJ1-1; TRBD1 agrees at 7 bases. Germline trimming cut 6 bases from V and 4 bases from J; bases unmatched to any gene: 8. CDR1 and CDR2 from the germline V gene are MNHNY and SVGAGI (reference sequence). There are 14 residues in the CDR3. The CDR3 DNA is TGTGCCAGCAGCCCCCCCCAGGGGGGCACTGAAGCTTTCTTT. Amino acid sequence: CASSPPQGGTEAFF.

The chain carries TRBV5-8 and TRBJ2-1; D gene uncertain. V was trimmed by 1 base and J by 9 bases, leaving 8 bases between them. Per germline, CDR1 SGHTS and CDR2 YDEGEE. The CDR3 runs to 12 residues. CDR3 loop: CASSLRAGEQFF. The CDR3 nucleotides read TGTGCCAGCAGCTTGAGAGCCGGTGAGCAGTTCTTC.

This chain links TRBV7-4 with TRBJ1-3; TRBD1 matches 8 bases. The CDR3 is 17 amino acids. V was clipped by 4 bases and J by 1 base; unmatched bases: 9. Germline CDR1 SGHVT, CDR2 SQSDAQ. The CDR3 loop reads CASSSVGDRFSGNTIYF. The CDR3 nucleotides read TGTGCCAGCAGCTCAGTGGGGGACAGGTTTTCTGGAAACACCATATATTTT.

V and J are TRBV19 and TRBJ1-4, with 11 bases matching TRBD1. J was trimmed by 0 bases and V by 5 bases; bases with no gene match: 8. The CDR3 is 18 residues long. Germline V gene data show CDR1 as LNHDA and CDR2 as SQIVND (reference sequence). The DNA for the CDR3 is TGTGCCAGTAGTGATGGGACAGGGGGTTTTTCAACTAATGAAAAACTGTTTTTT. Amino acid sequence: CASSDGTGGFSTNEKLFF.

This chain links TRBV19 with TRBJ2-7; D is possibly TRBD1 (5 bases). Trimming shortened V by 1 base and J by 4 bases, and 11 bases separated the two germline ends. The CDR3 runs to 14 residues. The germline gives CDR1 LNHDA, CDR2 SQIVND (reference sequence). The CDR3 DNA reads TGTGCCAGTAGTATAGCAGTCAGGGATTACGAGCAGTACTTC. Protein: CASSIAVRDYEQYF.

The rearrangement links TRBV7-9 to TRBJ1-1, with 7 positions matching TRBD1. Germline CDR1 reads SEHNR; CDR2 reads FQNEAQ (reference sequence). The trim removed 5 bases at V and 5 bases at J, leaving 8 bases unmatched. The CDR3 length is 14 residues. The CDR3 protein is CASSQQGTVTEAFF. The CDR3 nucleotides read TGTGCCAGCAGCCAACAGGGGACAGTGACTGAAGCTTTCTTT.

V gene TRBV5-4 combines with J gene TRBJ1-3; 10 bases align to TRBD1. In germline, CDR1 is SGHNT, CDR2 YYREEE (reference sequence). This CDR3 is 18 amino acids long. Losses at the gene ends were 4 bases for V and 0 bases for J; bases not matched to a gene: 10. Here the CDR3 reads CASSLTGTGALSGNTIYF. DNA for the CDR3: TGTGCCAGCAGCCTTACCGGGACAGGGGCACTCTCTGGAAACACCATATATTTT.

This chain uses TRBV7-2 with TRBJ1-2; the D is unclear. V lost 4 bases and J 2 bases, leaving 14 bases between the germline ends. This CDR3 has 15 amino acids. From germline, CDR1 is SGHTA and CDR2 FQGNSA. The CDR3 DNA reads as TGTGCCAGCAGCTACGGAGCGGCCGGAAACTATGGCTACACCTTC. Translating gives CASSYGAAGNYGYTF.

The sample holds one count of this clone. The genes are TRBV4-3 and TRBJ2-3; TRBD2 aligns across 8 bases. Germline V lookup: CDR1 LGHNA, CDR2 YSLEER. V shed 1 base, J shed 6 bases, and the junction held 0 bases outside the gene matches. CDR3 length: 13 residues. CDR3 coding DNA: TGCGCCAGCAGCCAAGGCGGGAGGGATACGCAGTATTTT. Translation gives CASSQGGRDTQYF.

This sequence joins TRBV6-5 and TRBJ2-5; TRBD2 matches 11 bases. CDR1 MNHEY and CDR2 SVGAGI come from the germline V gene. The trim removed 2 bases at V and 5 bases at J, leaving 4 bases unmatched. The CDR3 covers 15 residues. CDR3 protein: CASSYTSGGGETQYF. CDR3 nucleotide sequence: TGTGCCAGCAGTTACACTAGCGGGGGCGGCGAGACCCAGTACTTC.

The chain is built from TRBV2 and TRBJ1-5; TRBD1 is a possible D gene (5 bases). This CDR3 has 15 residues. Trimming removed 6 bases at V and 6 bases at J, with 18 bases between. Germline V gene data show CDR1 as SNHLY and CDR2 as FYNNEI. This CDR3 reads CASSIQLQGGQPQHF. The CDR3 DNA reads TGTGCCAGCAGCATACAGCTTCAGGGAGGTCAGCCCCAGCATTTT.

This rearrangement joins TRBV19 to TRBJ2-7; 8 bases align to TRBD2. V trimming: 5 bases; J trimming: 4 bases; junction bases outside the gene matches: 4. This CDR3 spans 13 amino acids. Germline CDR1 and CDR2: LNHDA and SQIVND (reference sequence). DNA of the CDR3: TGTGCCAGTAGTGCGGGGGGTTGGTACGAGCAGTACTTC. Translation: CASSAGGWYEQYF.

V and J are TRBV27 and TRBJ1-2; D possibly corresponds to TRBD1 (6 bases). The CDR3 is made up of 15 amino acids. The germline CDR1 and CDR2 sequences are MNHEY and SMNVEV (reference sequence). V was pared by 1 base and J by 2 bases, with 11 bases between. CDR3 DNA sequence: TGTGCCAGCAGTTTATTGGCAGGGGCAAACTATGGCTACACCTTC. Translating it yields CASSLLAGANYGYTF.

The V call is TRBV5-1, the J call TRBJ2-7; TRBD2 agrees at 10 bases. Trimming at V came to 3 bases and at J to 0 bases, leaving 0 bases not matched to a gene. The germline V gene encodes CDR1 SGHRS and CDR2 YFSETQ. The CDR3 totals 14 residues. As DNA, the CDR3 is TGCGCCAGCAGCTCTAGCGGGAGCTCCTACGAGCAGTACTTC. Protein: CASSSSGSSYEQYF.

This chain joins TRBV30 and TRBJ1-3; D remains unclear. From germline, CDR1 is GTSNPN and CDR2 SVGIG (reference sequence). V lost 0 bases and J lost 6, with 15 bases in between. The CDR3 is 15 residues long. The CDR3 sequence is CAWSVRPIEVNTIYF. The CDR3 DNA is TGTGCCTGGAGTGTACGCCCGATAGAAGTAAACACCATATATTTT.

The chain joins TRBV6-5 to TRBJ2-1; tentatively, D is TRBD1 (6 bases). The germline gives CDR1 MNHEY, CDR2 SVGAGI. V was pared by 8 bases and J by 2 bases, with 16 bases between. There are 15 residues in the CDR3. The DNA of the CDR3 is TGTGCCAGCGCTAGACGGCCAGGGGCCTACAATGAGCAGTTCTTC. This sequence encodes CASARRPGAYNEQFF.

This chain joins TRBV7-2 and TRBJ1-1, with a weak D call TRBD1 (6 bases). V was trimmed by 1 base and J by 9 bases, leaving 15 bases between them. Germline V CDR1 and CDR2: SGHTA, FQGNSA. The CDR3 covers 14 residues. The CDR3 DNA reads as TGTGCCAGCAGCTTAGGGAGGACAGTCTCAAAAGCTTTCTTT. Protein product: CASSLGRTVSKAFF. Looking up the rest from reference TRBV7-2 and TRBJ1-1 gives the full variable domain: GAGVSQSPSNKVTEKGKDVELRCDPISGHTALYWYRQSLGQGLEFLIYFQGNSAPDKSGLPSDRFSAERTGGSVSTLTIQRTQQEDSAVYLCASSLGRTVSKAFFGQGTRLTVV.

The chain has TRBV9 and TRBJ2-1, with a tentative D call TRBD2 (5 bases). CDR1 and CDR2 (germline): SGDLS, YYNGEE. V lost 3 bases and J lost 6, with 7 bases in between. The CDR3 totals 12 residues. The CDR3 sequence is CASSGEGNEQFF. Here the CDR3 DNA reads TGTGCCAGCAGCGGTGAGGGCAATGAGCAGTTCTTC. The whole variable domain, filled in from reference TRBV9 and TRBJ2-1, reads DSGVTQTPKHLITATGQRVTLRCSPRSGDLSVYWYQQSLDQGLQFLIQYYNGEERAKGNILERFSAQQFPDLHSELNLSSLELGDSALYFCASSGEGNEQFFGPGTRLTVL.

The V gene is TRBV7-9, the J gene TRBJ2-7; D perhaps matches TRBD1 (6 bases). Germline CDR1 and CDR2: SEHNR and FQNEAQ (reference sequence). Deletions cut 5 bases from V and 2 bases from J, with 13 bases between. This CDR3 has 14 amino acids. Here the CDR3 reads CASSPGTSTYEQYF. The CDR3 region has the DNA TGTGCCAGCAGCCCTGGGACATCTACCTACGAGCAGTACTTC.

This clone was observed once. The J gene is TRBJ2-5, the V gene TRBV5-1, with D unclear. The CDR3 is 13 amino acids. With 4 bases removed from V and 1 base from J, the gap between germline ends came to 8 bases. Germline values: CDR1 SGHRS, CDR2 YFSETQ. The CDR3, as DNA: TGCGCCAGCAGCCCTACCATCCAAGAGACCCAGTACTTC. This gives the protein CASSPTIQETQYF. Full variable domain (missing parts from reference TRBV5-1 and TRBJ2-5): KAGVTQTPRYLIKTRGQQVTLSCSPISGHRSVSWYQQTPGQGLQFLFEYFSETQRNKGNFPGRFSGRQFSNSRSEMNVSTLELGDSALYLCASSPTIQETQYFGPGTRLLVL.

This CDR3 reads CASSPGSTGRLMDTEAFF. In DNA, the CDR3 is TGTGCCAGCAGCCCGGGGTCGACAGGGAGGTTAATGGACACTGAAGCTTTCTTT. The chain links TRBV5-6 to TRBJ1-1; 7 bases match TRBD1. The CDR3 spans 18 residues. V lost 4 bases, J lost 3 bases, and 18 bases stayed unmatched. CDR1 and CDR2 from the germline V gene are SGHDT and YYEEEE.

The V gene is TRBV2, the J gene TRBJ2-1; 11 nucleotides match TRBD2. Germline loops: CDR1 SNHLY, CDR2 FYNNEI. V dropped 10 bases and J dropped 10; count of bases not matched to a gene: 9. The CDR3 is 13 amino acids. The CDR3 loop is CATLGLADGEQFF. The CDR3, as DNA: TGTGCCACCTTGGGACTAGCGGATGGGGAGCAGTTCTTC.

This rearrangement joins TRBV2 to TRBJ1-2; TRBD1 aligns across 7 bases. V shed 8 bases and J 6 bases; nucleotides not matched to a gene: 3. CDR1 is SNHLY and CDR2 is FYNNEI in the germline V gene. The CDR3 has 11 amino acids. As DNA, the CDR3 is TGTGCCAGCGAACAGGGGAATGGCTACACCTTC. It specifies CASEQGNGYTF.

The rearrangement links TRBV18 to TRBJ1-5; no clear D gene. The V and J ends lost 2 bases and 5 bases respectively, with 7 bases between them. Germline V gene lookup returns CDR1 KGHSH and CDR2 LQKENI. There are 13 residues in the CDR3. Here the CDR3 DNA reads TGTGCCAGCTCACCAATGGCGGATCAGCCCCAGCATTTT. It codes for CASSPMADQPQHF.

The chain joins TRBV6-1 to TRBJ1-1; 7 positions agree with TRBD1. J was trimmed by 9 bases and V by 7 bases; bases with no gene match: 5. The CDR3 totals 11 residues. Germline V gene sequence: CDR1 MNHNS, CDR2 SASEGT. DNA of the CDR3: TGTGCCAGCACCGGGACAGACCAAGCTTTCTTT. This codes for CASTGTDQAFF.

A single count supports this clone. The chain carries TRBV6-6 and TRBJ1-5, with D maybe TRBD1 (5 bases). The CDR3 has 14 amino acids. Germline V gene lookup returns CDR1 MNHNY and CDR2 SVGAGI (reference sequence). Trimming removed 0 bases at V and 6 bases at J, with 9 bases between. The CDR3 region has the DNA TGTGCCAGCAGTTACTCGGGGCTTAGTCAGCCCCAGCATTTT. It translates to CASSYSGLSQPQHF.